One and the same sample provided the 17 T cell receptor beta chains below, sequenced in a study of blood T cell repertoires in COVID-19. Clones were read by immunoSEQ multiplex PCR, and TCRdb kept only the in-frame ones, dropping some. The sample yields 140,000 or so clones, approximately 86% seen once. Sequencing used peripheral blood. Source of these receptors: a man in his sixties or seventies with acute or convalescent COVID-19.

The chain has TRBV6-5 and TRBJ1-1, with 11 bases fitting TRBD1. Germline V gene sequence: CDR1 MNHEY, CDR2 SVGAGI. Trimming at V came to 6 bases and at J to 4 bases, leaving 7 bases not matched to a gene. There are 15 residues in the CDR3. For the CDR3, the DNA is TGTGCCAGCAGGGACAGGGGGCGCGGGGGCACTGAAGCTTTCTTT. Its translation: CASRDRGRGGTEAFF.

The CDR3 sequence is CASSELSGQETQYF. The CDR3 region has the DNA TGTGCCAGCAGTGAACTCAGCGGACAAGAGACCCAGTACTTC. The chain links TRBV2 to TRBJ2-5; D is possibly TRBD2 (5 bases). Deletions cut 2 bases from V and 2 bases from J, with 9 bases between. The germline V gene encodes CDR1 SNHLY and CDR2 FYNNEI. The CDR3 is 14 amino acids.

The CDR3 sequence is CASSQGGQAHREQYF. The CDR3, as DNA: TGTGCCAGCAGCCAAGGGGGACAGGCCCACCGCGAGCAGTACTTC. The chain carries TRBV3-1 (or the pseudogene TRBV3-2) and TRBJ2-7, with TRBD1 identical over 8 bases. V was clipped by 1 base and J by 6 bases; unmatched bases: 8. This CDR3 comprises 15 residues. The germline V gene has CDR1 LGHDT and CDR2 YNNKEL (reference sequence).

This clone was recorded a few times. V gene TRBV12-5 combines with J gene TRBJ1-1; 8 bases are shared with TRBD1. The CDR3 has 14 residues. J gave up 4 bases and V 2 bases, and 3 bases lay outside the gene matches. Germline V gene lookup returns CDR1 LGHNT and CDR2 FRNRAP. The CDR3 region is CASGLFDRGTEAFF. The CDR3 DNA sequence: TGTGCTAGTGGTTTGTTCGACAGGGGCACTGAAGCTTTCTTT.

The rearrangement uses TRBV19 and TRBJ1-4; D is unresolved. This CDR3 is built from 14 residues. V was trimmed by 7 bases and J by 6 bases, leaving 15 bases between them. The germline gives CDR1 LNHDA, CDR2 SQIVND (reference sequence). DNA of the CDR3: TGTGCCAGTAAGACAAGTCCAGGATATGAAAAACTGTTTTTT. Encoded protein: CASKTSPGYEKLFF.

The chain carries TRBV5-1 and TRBJ1-2; D is possibly TRBD1 (6 bases). Deletions cut 0 bases from V and 10 bases from J, with 13 bases between. Per the germline V gene, CDR1 is SGHRS and CDR2 is YFSETQ. The CDR3 length is 13 residues. CDR3 in DNA: TGCGCCAGCAGCTTGGGACAGGTTTATAACTACACCTTC. Translating it yields CASSLGQVYNYTF.

The V and J genes are TRBV24-1 and TRBJ2-5; 9 bases align to TRBD1. V lost 5 bases and J lost 4; bases outside the gene matches: 7. CDR3 size: 15 residues. Germline assignment: CDR1 KGHDR and CDR2 SFDVKD. The CDR3 loop is CATSGMTGGAETQYF. In DNA form, the CDR3 reads TGTGCCACCAGTGGCATGACAGGGGGGGCAGAGACCCAGTACTTC.

The rearrangement links TRBV10-2 to TRBJ1-6; 8 nucleotides line up with TRBD1. J was trimmed by 9 bases and V by 4 bases; bases with no gene match: 11. This CDR3 has 16 amino acids. CDR1 WSHSY and CDR2 SAAADI come from the germline V gene. The CDR3 bases are TGCGCCAGCAGTGTTGATGGGACAGGCGGTACTTCACCCCTCCACTTT. It encodes CASSVDGTGGTSPLHF.

The chain couples TRBV11-2 to TRBJ2-2, with a tentative D call TRBD1 (6 bases). The CDR3 runs to 14 residues. V was trimmed by 2 bases and J by 5 bases, leaving 9 bases between them. CDR1 is SGHAT and CDR2 is FQNNGV in the germline V gene. Here the CDR3 DNA reads TGTGCCAGCAGCTTAACAGGGCTGACCGGGGAGCTGTTTTTT. It is translated as CASSLTGLTGELFF.

This clone was seen a single time. This chain connects TRBV6-4 to TRBJ1-2; possible D gene TRBD1, 6 bases. The germline V and J ends were trimmed by 8 bases and 2 bases, with 12 bases remaining between them. Germline CDR1 MRHNA, CDR2 SNTAGT. There are 13 residues in the CDR3. The CDR3 coding sequence is TGTGCCAGCTCCGCAGGACAGAACTATGGCTACACCTTC. Translating it yields CASSAGQNYGYTF.

This rearrangement joins TRBV18 to TRBJ2-3; 9 nucleotides match TRBD2. CDR1 KGHSH and CDR2 LQKENI come from the germline V gene. Trimming at V came to 5 bases and at J to 0 bases, leaving 3 bases not matched to a gene. The CDR3 is made up of 15 amino acids. In DNA form, the CDR3 reads TGTGCCAGCTCATCTCTAGCGGGGAGCACAGATACGCAGTATTTT. Translated: CASSSLAGSTDTQYF.

DNA for the CDR3: TGTGCCACCAGCAGAAGACAGGTTTATAGCAATCAGCCCCAGCATTTT. Its translation: CATSRRQVYSNQPQHF. This chain links TRBV15 with TRBJ1-5; a possible D gene is TRBD1 (6 bases). Looked up from germline, CDR1 is LNHNV and CDR2 is YYDKDF (reference sequence). The CDR3 covers 16 residues. The ends were cut back, 2 bases at V and 0 bases at J, with 11 bases in the middle.

J is TRBJ2-1 and V is TRBV6-5; 11 bases match TRBD2. Per the germline V gene, CDR1 is MNHEY and CDR2 is SVGAGI. Trimming took 4 bases from V and 5 from J; bases not matched to a gene: 4. The CDR3 totals 15 residues. CDR3 protein: CASSFLAGGHNEQFF. CDR3 coding DNA: TGTGCCAGCAGTTTCCTAGCGGGAGGACACAATGAGCAGTTCTTC.

Notes on this clone: Other DNA sequences in this specimen translate into the identical CDR3. The chain links TRBV3-1 (or the pseudogene TRBV3-2) to TRBJ1-1, with D possibly TRBD1 on 5 matching bases. Germline assignment: CDR1 LGHDT and CDR2 YNNKEL (reference sequence). Trimming removed 0 bases at V and 5 bases at J, with 10 bases between. There are 14 residues in the CDR3. CDR3 sequence reads: CASSQEGGGTEAFF. In DNA, the CDR3 is TGTGCCAGCAGCCAAGAGGGGGGTGGAACTGAAGCTTTCTTT.

This clone was counted a single time. V usage is TRBV7-9 and J usage is TRBJ2-3, with a possible D match to TRBD1 (5 bases). The germline V gene encodes CDR1 SEHNR and CDR2 FQNEAQ (reference sequence). This CDR3 has 16 amino acids. Trimming left V 4 bases short and J 2 bases short, with 16 bases between. The CDR3 bases are TGTGCCAGCAGCTCCAATTGGGGCCTCACCACAGATACGCAGTATTTT. Its protein product is CASSSNWGLTTDTQYF.

The chain couples TRBV5-1 to TRBJ1-2; 9 nucleotides match TRBD1. The germline CDR1 and CDR2 sequences are SGHRS and YFSETQ. The CDR3 extends over 14 amino acids. V shed 3 bases, J shed 3 bases, and the junction held 3 bases outside the gene matches. The CDR3 protein is CASSWTGVDYGYTF. CDR3 coding DNA: TGCGCCAGCAGCTGGACAGGGGTCGACTATGGCTACACCTTC.

This chain links TRBV4-1 with TRBJ1-1; D not resolved. V dropped 6 bases and J dropped 0 bases, with 8 bases sitting between them. Germline V lookup: CDR1 MGHRA, CDR2 YSYEKL. The CDR3 runs to 13 residues. CDR3 in amino acids: CASSVYLNTEAFF. DNA of the CDR3: TGCGCCAGCAGTGTATATCTGAACACTGAAGCTTTCTTT.